Each of the 17 T cell receptor beta chains below was sequenced from the same sample in a study of blood T cell repertoires in COVID-19. Profiling relied on immunoSEQ multiplex PCR, and the TCRdb table lists in-frame clones only, not all of them. The data contain 85,000 to 110,000 clones, around 90% of them singletons. The sample comprised peripheral blood. Every receptor here comes from a human donor in a cohort sampled during active COVID-19.

The genes are TRBV6-5 and TRBJ1-1; 7 bases line up with TRBD1. The junction had 8 bases not matched to a gene; V was cut back by 4 bases and J by 6 bases. CDR1 and CDR2 (germline): MNHEY, SVGAGI. The CDR3 runs 14 residues. For the CDR3, the DNA is TGTGCCAGCAGTTTTCACGAGGGGGCAGCTGAAGCTTTCTTT. It yields the protein CASSFHEGAAEAFF.

The V call is TRBV5-1, the J call TRBJ2-7; TRBD1 is a possible D gene (5 bases). V lost 0 bases to trimming and J lost 3 bases, with 10 bases between them. Per germline, CDR1 SGHRS and CDR2 YFSETQ. The CDR3 loop spans 14 amino acids. CDR3 region: CASSLAGFGYEQYF. The DNA for the CDR3 is TGCGCCAGCAGCTTGGCAGGGTTTGGCTACGAGCAGTACTTC.

The chain employs TRBV19 and TRBJ1-5, with D possibly TRBD1 on 5 matching bases. V lost 0 bases, J lost 6 bases, and 15 bases lay in between. Germline-derived CDR1 and CDR2 are LNHDA and SQIVND (reference sequence). The CDR3 has 16 residues. CDR3 DNA sequence: TGTGCCAGTAGTATAGATCGGGGGTTGGTACGTCAGCCCCAGCATTTT. This sequence encodes CASSIDRGLVRQPQHF.

The rearrangement uses TRBV5-1 and TRBJ2-7; 9 bases align to TRBD1. The germline CDR1 and CDR2 sequences are SGHRS and YFSETQ. With V trimmed by 0 bases and J by 5 bases, 6 bases remained unmatched. This CDR3 is built from 15 residues. The CDR3 coding sequence is TGCGCCAGCAGCTTGGGGGGAACAGGGGGCCACGAGCAGTACTTC. It is translated as CASSLGGTGGHEQYF.

The chain is built from TRBV6-5 and TRBJ1-2; no firm D call. This CDR3 comprises 11 residues. Trimming pared 4 bases from V and 4 bases from J, leaving 4 bases between. Germline V gives CDR1 MNHEY, CDR2 SVGAGI. CDR3 protein: CASSSGYGYTF. As DNA, the CDR3 is TGTGCCAGCAGTTCCGGCTATGGCTACACCTTC.

The rearrangement uses TRBV6-6 and TRBJ2-5; D perhaps matches TRBD2 (5 bases). Per the germline V gene, CDR1 is MNHNY and CDR2 is SVGAGI (reference sequence). Between the trimmed V and J ends, which lost 6 bases and 7 bases, there was a span of 21 bases. The CDR3 spans 15 residues. The DNA of the CDR3 is TGTGCCAGCAGGTCCGAAGGGAGCGGACCGCGGACCCAGTACTTC. It codes for CASRSEGSGPRTQYF.

This clone occurred once. This chain connects TRBV30 to TRBJ2-5; 9 nucleotides align to TRBD1. This CDR3 is built from 18 residues. After removal of 0 bases from V and 4 bases from J, the junction contained 15 bases not matched to a gene. Germline V gives CDR1 GTSNPN, CDR2 SVGIG (reference sequence). CDR3 sequence (DNA): TGTGCCTGGAGTGTAATACCTCGAATACAGGGGGCGGGAGAGACCCAGTACTTC. This codes for CAWSVIPRIQGAGETQYF.

In DNA, the CDR3 is TGTGCCAGTAGTACCATGACAGGATTGGGAGCTTTCTTT. It is translated as CASSTMTGLGAFF. The chain joins TRBV19 to TRBJ1-1; tentatively, D is TRBD1 (6 bases). V lost 4 bases to trimming and J lost 10 bases, with 16 bases between them. The CDR3 consists of 13 residues. In germline, CDR1 is LNHDA, CDR2 SQIVND (reference sequence). Using reference TRBV19 and TRBJ1-1 for the parts outside the CDR3, the full variable domain is DGGITQSPKYLFRKEGQNVTLSCEQNLNHDAMYWYRQDPGQGLRLIYYSQIVNDFQKGDIAEGYSVSREKKESFPLTVTSAQKNPTAFYLCASSTMTGLGAFFGQGTRLTVV.

The chain combines TRBV12-3 or TRBV12-4 with TRBJ2-7; no clear D gene. The better agreement between TRBJ2-1 and the DNA end casts doubt on the J call. The CDR3 runs to 12 residues. The CDR3 DNA follows: TGTGCCAGCAGTTTTGTTGGCGGTGAGCAGTTCTTC. This encodes CASSFVGGEQFF.

The chain is built from TRBV12-5 and TRBJ2-1, with 8 positions matching TRBD2. The CDR3 is 15 residues long. Germline V CDR1 and CDR2: LGHNT, FRNRAP. Trimming cost V 1 base and J 4 bases; bases outside gene matches: 3. The CDR3 loop reads CASGLEVAGYNEQFF. The CDR3 DNA follows: TGTGCTAGTGGTTTGGAGGTAGCGGGGTACAATGAGCAGTTCTTC.

This clone appeared a few times. This sequence joins TRBV19 and TRBJ2-7; 9 bases line up with TRBD2. V trimming: 1 base; J trimming: 8 bases; junction bases outside the gene matches: 12. This CDR3 spans 16 amino acids. CDR1 and CDR2 (germline): LNHDA, SQIVND (reference sequence). The CDR3 coding sequence is TGTGCCAGTAGTATAGGCCTAACCGGGACTAGCACTCAGCAGTACTTC. It translates to CASSIGLTGTSTQQYF.

This chain joins TRBV21-1 and TRBJ2-7; no check of the table's D call, TRBD2, against the DNA was made. TRBV21-1 is deemed a pseudogene. This CDR3 comprises 23 residues. CDR3 coding DNA: TGTGCCAGCAGCGCTCGAAGGAGGAGCACGAACCGAAAACTAGCGGGAGATCTCGGCGAGCAGTACTTC. Translating it yields CASSARRRSTNRKLAGDLGEQYF.

The chain combines TRBV7-2 with TRBJ1-2, with a possible D match to TRBD1 (6 bases). V dropped 0 bases and J dropped 5 bases, with 13 bases sitting between them. Germline loops: CDR1 SGHTA, CDR2 FQGNSA. The CDR3 is made up of 15 amino acids. The CDR3 loop is CASSLAGGPGYGYTF. Written as DNA, the CDR3 is TGTGCCAGCAGCTTAGCGGGGGGGCCTGGGTATGGCTACACCTTC.

The chain couples TRBV2 to TRBJ2-2; D is perhaps TRBD1 (5 bases). The CDR3 contains 15 residues. The germline CDR1 and CDR2 sequences are SNHLY and FYNNEI. Trimming took off 4 bases at V and 4 bases at J, with 13 bases between the two ends. CDR3 in amino acids: CASSVLGASTGELFF. The CDR3 nucleotides are TGTGCCAGCAGTGTTTTAGGGGCTAGCACCGGGGAGCTGTTTTTT.

V gene TRBV4-2 combines with J gene TRBJ2-7, with TRBD2 matching 9 bases. Losses at the gene ends were 1 base for V and 5 bases for J; bases not matched to a gene: 6. The germline gives CDR1 LGHNA, CDR2 YNFKEQ. This CDR3 comprises 15 residues. The DNA of the CDR3 is TGTGCCAGCAGCCAAGCTGCGGGAGGGCCCAACGAGCAGTACTTC. Its protein is CASSQAAGGPNEQYF.

The gene calls are TRBV5-1 and TRBJ2-3; maybe TRBD1 (6 bases). Germline-derived CDR1 and CDR2 are SGHRS and YFSETQ. The ends were cut back, 1 base at V and 3 bases at J, with 9 bases in the middle. The CDR3 contains 14 residues. The DNA of the CDR3 is TGCGCCAGCAGCTTGACAGGGCCGACAGATACGCAGTATTTT. Translated, it gives CASSLTGPTDTQYF.

J is TRBJ2-1 and V is TRBV5-6; 10 bases agree with TRBD2. The CDR3 sequence is 15 residues long. The germline CDR1 and CDR2 sequences are SGHDT and YYEEEE. With V trimmed by 1 base and J by 9 bases, 7 bases remained unmatched. CDR3 DNA: TGTGCCAGCAGCTTGAGAGCGGGGGGGCGAGGTGAGCAGTTCTTC. It translates to CASSLRAGGRGEQFF.